The rows below give T cell receptor beta chains drawn from one sample of a study of blood T cells in healthy people across ages. MiXCR was run by TCRdb on the 5' RACE reads, yielding one entry per CDR3 protein. The sample holds 1.5 million to 1.8 million distinct CDR3 sequences, approximately 42% seen once. The sequenced sample was blood. The receptors were sampled from a woman under 30 in good health. CDR3s include the opening cysteine and the closing phenylalanine or tryptophan. A D gene is named only where the DNA matches it firmly. Clone size, where shown, is once, few, many, or a class for clones that have expanded.

CDR3 | DNA | J | size | V | D
CASSHSTVLYGYTF | TGTGCCAGCAGCCATTCGACAGTGCTCTATGGCTACACCTTC | TRBJ1-2 | few | TRBV9 | .
CASSVFGLTNSPLHF | TGTGCCAGCAGCGTATTCGGACTCACCAATTCACCCCTCCACTTT | TRBJ1-6 | few | TRBV9 | .
CSAGTSGQETQYF | TGCAGCGCCGGGACTAGCGGCCAAGAGACCCAGTACTTC | TRBJ2-5 | many | TRBV20-1 | TRBD2
CSTKLEGAGYGYTF | TGCAGTACCAAACTAGAGGGGGCCGGGTATGGCTACACCTTC | TRBJ1-2 | . | TRBV20-1 | TRBD1
CSVEVTAGLRGQYF | TGCAGCGTTGAAGTGACGGCAGGGTTACGAGGGCAGTACTTC | TRBJ2-7 | few | TRBV29-1 | .
CATSRGKGAAGSNQPQHF | TGTGCCACCAGCAGGGGTAAGGGGGCGGCGGGAAGCAATCAGCCCCAGCATTTT | TRBJ1-5 | few | TRBV15 | TRBD1
CASSHDSFGGEQQYF | TGTGCCAGCAGCCACGACAGTTTCGGGGGGGAGCAGCAGTACTTC | TRBJ2-7 | . | TRBV7-2 | TRBD2
CSARAGGVYEQYF | TGCAGTGCTAGAGCCGGAGGGGTATACGAGCAGTACTTC | TRBJ2-7 | . | TRBV20-1 | .
CASSWTSGRYSEQFF | TGTGCAAGCAGTTGGACTAGCGGGAGGTACAGTGAGCAGTTCTTC | TRBJ2-1 | . | TRBV27 | TRBD2
CAINADRDNEQFF | TGTGCCATCAACGCAGACAGGGACAATGAGCAGTTCTTC | TRBJ2-1 | . | TRBV10-3 | TRBD1